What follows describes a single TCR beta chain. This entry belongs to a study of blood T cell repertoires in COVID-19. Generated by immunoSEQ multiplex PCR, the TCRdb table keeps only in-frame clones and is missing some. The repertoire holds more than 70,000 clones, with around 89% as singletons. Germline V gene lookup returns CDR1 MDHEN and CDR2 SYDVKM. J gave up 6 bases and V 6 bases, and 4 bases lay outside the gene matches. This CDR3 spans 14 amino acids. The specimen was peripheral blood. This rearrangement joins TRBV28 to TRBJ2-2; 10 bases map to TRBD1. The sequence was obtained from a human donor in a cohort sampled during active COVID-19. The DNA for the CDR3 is TGTGCCAGCAGCCCCGGGACAGGGGCCGGGGAGCTGTTTTTT. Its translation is CASSPGTGAGELFF.